These 9 T cell receptor gamma chains originate from one sample sequenced in a study of Vδ1+ human thymocytes. Which antigens these TCRs recognize remains unknown. Extracted RNA was reverse transcribed into cDNA. Pooled V-gene forward primers with one constant-region reverse primer generated the CDR3 amplicons by multiplex PCR. TCRdb called clones anew from the multiplex PCR reads with CATT. The table has around 30,000 gamma-chain clones, over 15% seen once. Study results and caveats: Thymic TRG and TRD repertoires appeared highly polyclonal.

The sequenced sample was Vdelta1+ gamma-delta thymocytes from the thymus. The sample's subset: FACS-sorted CD3+ TCRalphabeta- TCRVdelta1+ TCRVdelta2- thymocytes. The receptors shown here come from a boy younger than two who had congenital heart surgery.

This clone was seen a handful of times. A much bigger clone sits one base away, suggesting this may be a read error. The chain links TRGV5 to TRGJ1 or TRGJ2. CDR1 and CDR2 from the germline V gene are VINAFY and YDVSNSKD. The CDR3 has 13 amino acids. CDR3 nucleotide sequence: TGTGCCGCCTGGGACAGGCCGGGGTATAAGAAACTCTTT. Translated: CAAWDRPGYKKLF.

This clone was seen a handful of times. J is TRGJ1 or TRGJ2 and V is TRGV4. Germline V gene data show CDR1 as EGSTGY and CDR2 as YDSYTSSV. CDR3 length: 13 amino acids. Trimming took 0 bases from V and 6 from J; bases not matched to a gene: 5. The CDR3, as DNA: TGTGCCACCTGGGATGGGTCTTCTTATAAGAAACTCTTT. Translation gives CATWDGSSYKKLF.

This clone was seen a few times. The chain links TRGV9 to TRGJ1 or TRGJ2. CDR1 is GITISATS and CDR2 is ISYDGTV in the germline V gene (reference sequence). The CDR3 runs 11 residues. After removal of 3 bases from V and 12 bases from J, the junction contained 8 bases not matched to a gene. The CDR3 sequence is CALWESGWKLF. The CDR3 region has the DNA TGTGCCTTGTGGGAGTCGGGATGGAAACTCTTT.

This clone was counted only a few times. This chain joins TRGV2 and TRGJ1 or TRGJ2. Unmatched junction bases numbered 6, after V lost 0 bases and J lost 7 bases. Germline values: CDR1 EGSNGY, CDR2 YDSYNSKV. The CDR3 has 13 residues. This CDR3 reads CATWDGQEYKKLF. CDR3 in DNA: TGTGCCACCTGGGACGGGCAAGAATATAAGAAACTCTTT.

In its sample, this clone was seen a few times. The genes are TRGV4 and TRGJ1 or TRGJ2. This CDR3 region has 12 residues. The V and J ends lost 3 bases and 6 bases, in that order; junction bases with no gene match: 5. Germline V gene data show CDR1 as EGSTGY and CDR2 as YDSYTSSV. The DNA for the CDR3 is TGTGCCACCTGGGATTCGATTTATAAGAAACTCTTT. It codes for CATWDSIYKKLF.

Concerning this clone: The junction shows a germline mismatch at one end, possibly a read error. Other DNA sequences from this sample encode an identical CDR3 as well. J is TRGJP and V is TRGV9. Germline values: CDR1 GITISATS, CDR2 ISYDGTV (reference sequence). The CDR3 consists of 16 residues. The CDR3 here is CALWEAQELGKKIKVF. The CDR3 DNA sequence: TGTGCCTTGTGGGAGGCTCAAGAGTTGGGCAAAAAAATAAAGGTATTT.

With regard to this clone: Other DNA sequences in the sample encode the same CDR3. The rearrangement joins TRGV9 to TRGJ1 or TRGJ2. Germline V gene sequence: CDR1 GITISATS, CDR2 ISYDGTV (reference sequence). This CDR3 is built from 12 residues. With 0 bases clipped from V and 7 bases from J, the junction kept 3 bases outside the gene matches. CDR3 loop: CALWEVFYKKLF. As DNA, the CDR3 is TGTGCCTTGTGGGAGGTGTTCTATAAGAAACTCTTT.

The chain couples TRGV4 to TRGJ1 or TRGJ2. This CDR3 has 12 residues. V shed 3 bases, J shed 7 bases, and the junction held 6 bases outside the gene matches. Germline CDR1 is EGSTGY and CDR2 is YDSYTSSV. The CDR3 loop is CATWDLRYKKLF. In DNA form, the CDR3 reads TGTGCCACCTGGGATCTTAGGTATAAGAAACTCTTT.

To note about this clone: A much larger clonotype is one base distant, so this may be a read error. This specimen includes other DNA sequences encoding the same CDR3. The rearrangement links TRGV4 to TRGJ1 or TRGJ2. CDR1 is EGSTGY, CDR2 YDSYTSSV, per germline. The junction had 4 bases not matched to a gene; V was cut back by 4 bases and J by 1 base. The CDR3 consists of 13 residues. The CDR3 reads CATWDANYYKKLF. In nucleotides, the CDR3 is TGTGCCACCTGGGACGCAAATTATTATAAGAAACTCTTT.